This T cell receptor beta chain was recorded in a study of T cell responses to AZD1222 COVID-19 vaccine. Study-wide results and caveats: In a largely white British group with more females than males, clonal diversity was possibly underestimated.

Repertoires were generated with immunoSEQ multiplex PCR, while TCRdb's copy carries only in-frame clones and drops some. This sample has some 140,000 clones, with 80% to 95% found just once. The V end lost 5 bases, the J end lost 4 bases, and 15 bases lay between the germline ends. Germline assignment: CDR1 SGHTA and CDR2 FQGTGA. The CDR3 length is 15 residues. In the case of this clone: Its antigen is undetermined.

The chain links TRBV7-3 to TRBJ2-4, with D possibly called TRBD1 or TRBD2 (6 bases each). Specimen: peripheral blood, collected on day 0 of AZD1222 vaccination. This clonotype was sampled from an adult in good health. CDR3 amino acids: CASSPSGGGKNIQYF. The CDR3, as DNA: TGTGCCAGCAGCCCCTCAGGAGGGGGAAAAAACATTCAGTACTTC.